The subject of this entry is one T cell receptor (beta chain). Here immunoSEQ multiplex PCR was the method, and the copy in TCRdb shows in-frame clones only, minus some. The data contain fewer than 150,000 clones, about four fifths of them singletons. This sample was taken from a study of blood T cell repertoires in COVID-19. After removal of 2 bases from V and 4 bases from J, the junction contained 13 bases not matched to a gene. The CDR3 loop spans 17 amino acids. The germline V gene has CDR1 SQVTM and CDR2 ANQGSEA. The clonotype was recovered from an elderly man with acute or convalescent COVID-19. Material for sequencing was peripheral blood. The chain recombines TRBV29-1 with TRBJ2-1, with 8 bases lining up with TRBD1. The CDR3, as DNA: TGCAGCGTTGAAAACTACCCCGACAGGGGTTTTTACAATGAGCAGTTCTTC. Its protein product is CSVENYPDRGFYNEQFF.